A single sample gave rise to the 25 T cell receptor beta chains below, sequenced in a study of ipilimumab plus nivolumab after autologous stem cell transplantation. Here immunoSEQ multiplex PCR was the method, and the copy in TCRdb shows in-frame clones only, minus some. The sample contains 10,000 to 15,000 clones, around 73% of which appear only once. The sample here was PBMCs, taken in a trial of ipilimumab plus nivolumab as post-transplant consolidation. All receptors derive from a male donor with diffuse large B-cell lymphoma.

The chain has TRBV7-6 and TRBJ2-2, with 11 bases that match TRBD1. V shed 4 bases and J 4 bases; nucleotides not matched to a gene: 8. Germline CDR1 is SGHVS and CDR2 is FNYEAQ. The CDR3 sequence is 17 residues long. The CDR3 sequence is CASSYGTGGSPTGELFF. The CDR3 coding sequence is TGTGCCAGCAGCTATGGGACAGGGGGTTCGCCCACCGGGGAGCTGTTTTTT.

This clone has just a few counts. The V call is TRBV30, the J call TRBJ1-1; 7 bases fit TRBD1. Germline V gene sequence: CDR1 GTSNPN, CDR2 SVGIG (reference sequence). The CDR3 covers 12 residues. The V segment lost 5 bases and the J segment 7 bases; nucleotides outside the gene matches: 7. This CDR3 reads CAWCRAGGEAFF. CDR3 coding DNA: TGTGCCTGGTGTAGGGCAGGGGGTGAAGCTTTCTTT.

J is TRBJ2-7 and V is TRBV19; unclear D gene. There are 13 residues in the CDR3. Germline loops: CDR1 LNHDA, CDR2 SQIVND (reference sequence). Trimming removed 4 bases from V and 2 bases from J, with 9 bases in between. The CDR3 loop is CASSKWGAYEQYF. In DNA, the CDR3 is TGTGCCAGTAGTAAATGGGGTGCCTACGAGCAGTACTTC.

The rearrangement links TRBV19 to TRBJ1-1; D ambiguous. The V and J ends lost 7 bases and 2 bases respectively, with 23 bases between them. This CDR3 has 17 amino acids. Germline V gene lookup returns CDR1 LNHDA and CDR2 SQIVND (reference sequence). The DNA of the CDR3 is TGTGCCAGTACCTCGCCTTTAGGAGTTTTTTTAAACACTGAAGCTTTCTTT. Translated: CASTSPLGVFLNTEAFF.

The chain joins TRBV11-2 to TRBJ1-1, with D possibly being TRBD1 (6 bases). V was clipped by 1 base and J by 6 bases, with 15 bases between them. CDR1 and CDR2 (germline): SGHAT, FQNNGV. CDR3 length: 15 residues. The chain's CDR3 is CASSLVVQGRSEAFF. CDR3 nucleotides: TGTGCCAGCAGCTTAGTCGTGCAGGGGCGGTCTGAAGCTTTCTTT. Based on the CDR3 plus reference TRBV11-2 and TRBJ1-1, the full variable domain is EAGVAQSPRYKIIEKRQSVAFWCNPISGHATLYWYQQILGQGPKLLIQFQNNGVVDDSQLPKDRFSAERLKGVDSTLKIQPAKLEDSAVYLCASSLVVQGRSEAFFGQGTRLTVV.

The gene calls are TRBV6-5 and TRBJ1-1; D gene ambiguous. The CDR3 sequence is 12 residues long. Trimming removed 2 bases at V and 1 base at J, with 2 bases between. Germline loops: CDR1 MNHEY, CDR2 SVGAGI. The CDR3 spells CASSYKNTEAFF. In nucleotides, the CDR3 is TGTGCCAGCAGTTACAAGAACACTGAAGCTTTCTTT.

This clone was recorded once. CDR3: CASSLDGLAPRRAYEQYF. The CDR3 region has the DNA TGTGCCAGCAGCTTAGATGGACTCGCGCCCCGGCGGGCCTACGAGCAGTACTTC. The rearrangement links TRBV11-3 to TRBJ2-7, with a weak D call TRBD2 (5 bases). V was shortened by 0 bases and J by 2 bases, with 20 bases between the two germline ends. CDR1 SGHNT and CDR2 YENEEA come from the germline V gene. This CDR3 contains 18 residues.

V usage is TRBV12-5 and J usage is TRBJ2-5; D gene unclear. CDR3 length: 15 amino acids. The V and J ends lost 6 bases and 6 bases respectively, with 20 bases between them. Germline CDR1 reads LGHNT; CDR2 reads FRNRAP. In DNA form, the CDR3 reads TGTGCTAGTGGACCCGCCCCCGCGTTCATTCAGACCCAGTACTTC. Its protein is CASGPAPAFIQTQYF.

The chain links TRBV4-1 to TRBJ1-4; the match to TRBD1 covers 7 bases. The germline V gene encodes CDR1 MGHRA and CDR2 YSYEKL. This CDR3 is built from 15 residues. Trimming cost V 4 bases and J 5 bases; bases outside gene matches: 7. CDR3 DNA: TGCGCCAGCAGCCTTTCCGGGGGACAGAATGAAAAACTGTTTTTT. This translates into CASSLSGGQNEKLFF.

The chain joins TRBV2 to TRBJ2-3; D remains ambiguous. V dropped 0 bases and J dropped 3 bases, with 10 bases sitting between them. CDR1 SNHLY and CDR2 FYNNEI come from the germline V gene. This CDR3 comprises 15 residues. As DNA, the CDR3 is TGTGCCAGCAGTGAAGCGGGAAGTAAGACAGATACGCAGTATTTT. Translated: CASSEAGSKTDTQYF.

The V and J genes are TRBV7-2 and TRBJ1-1, with no clear D. Germline loops: CDR1 SGHTA, CDR2 FQGNSA. Trimming left V 4 bases short and J 1 base short, with 10 bases between. This CDR3 spans 14 amino acids. The CDR3 spells CASSYSRSNTEAFF. CDR3 DNA: TGTGCCAGCAGCTACAGCCGATCGAACACTGAAGCTTTCTTT.

The V call is TRBV6-1, the J call TRBJ2-1; TRBD2 matches 9 bases. The CDR3 totals 15 residues. Germline CDR1 MNHNS, CDR2 SASEGT. The V gene end was trimmed by 1 base and the J gene end by 3 bases; junction bases not matched to a gene: 1. This CDR3 is CASSEGGRGYNEQFF. The CDR3 DNA reads as TGTGCCAGCAGTGAAGGCGGGAGGGGCTACAATGAGCAGTTCTTC.

The count of this clone is one. The J gene is TRBJ1-4, the V gene TRBV10-2, with D tentatively TRBD1 (6 bases). This CDR3 has 11 amino acids. Germline V gives CDR1 WSHSY, CDR2 SAAADI. Trimming pared 6 bases from V and 8 bases from J, leaving 7 bases between. The CDR3 loop is CASRTGEKLFF. The DNA of the CDR3 is TGCGCCAGCAGAACAGGGGAAAAACTGTTTTTT.

The V and J genes are TRBV29-1 and TRBJ1-2; D is ambiguous. Deletions cut 7 bases from V and 2 bases from J, with 14 bases between. Germline V gene lookup returns CDR1 SQVTM and CDR2 ANQGSEA. This CDR3 has 13 amino acids. CDR3 coding DNA: TGCAGCGCCGCAACCGGGTCGAACTATGGCTACACCTTC. It specifies CSAATGSNYGYTF.

The J gene is TRBJ2-7, the V gene TRBV7-6; D is unclear. V lost 5 bases and J lost 6, with 11 bases in between. This CDR3 is 12 amino acids long. Germline CDR1 reads SGHVS; CDR2 reads FNYEAQ. The CDR3 spells CASSPRSGEQYF. For the CDR3, the DNA is TGTGCCAGCAGCCCCCGGTCGGGCGAGCAGTACTTC.

This clone is judged medium-sized (0.01 to 0.1%). The rearrangement joins TRBV19 to TRBJ1-5; D remains unclear. In germline, CDR1 is LNHDA, CDR2 SQIVND (reference sequence). The CDR3 contains 13 residues. The V end was cut by 2 bases, the J end by 4 bases, with 6 bases between. The CDR3 loop reads CASSIKGNQPQHF. CDR3 nucleotides: TGTGCCAGTAGTATAAAAGGTAATCAGCCCCAGCATTTT.

The CDR3 loop reads CASSFQQGNSPLHF. The CDR3 DNA sequence: TGTGCCAGCAGCTTTCAACAGGGAAATTCACCCCTCCACTTT. This chain links TRBV5-6 with TRBJ1-6; the D gene is possibly TRBD1 (6 bases). Trimming removed 2 bases at V and 7 bases at J, with 10 bases between. The CDR3 runs 14 residues. The germline V gene encodes CDR1 SGHDT and CDR2 YYEEEE. The entire variable domain, with the rest obtained from reference TRBV5-6 and TRBJ1-6, is as follows: DAGVTQSPTHLIKTRGQQVTLRCSPKSGHDTVSWYQQALGQGPQFIFQYYEEEERQRGNFPDRFSGHQFPNYSSELNVNALLLGDSALYLCASSFQQGNSPLHFGNGTRLTVT.

This rearrangement joins TRBV27 to TRBJ2-7; D tentatively reads TRBD1 or TRBD2 (6 bases each). The CDR3 is 13 amino acids. CDR1 and CDR2 (germline): MNHEY, SMNVEV (reference sequence). V was clipped by 2 bases and J by 2 bases, with 7 bases between them. The CDR3 DNA follows: TGTGCCAGCAGTTTAGGGGGGCCCTACGAGCAGTACTTC. Its protein is CASSLGGPYEQYF.

V and J are TRBV29-1 and TRBJ2-7, with D possibly being TRBD1 (6 bases). Germline-derived CDR1 and CDR2 are SQVTM and ANQGSEA. This CDR3 has 11 amino acids. Trimming left V 5 bases short and J 4 bases short, with 9 bases between. Here the CDR3 DNA reads TGCAGCGTTAGAAGGGGGTACGAGCAGTACTTC. Amino acids: CSVRRGYEQYF.

The chain carries TRBV7-9 and TRBJ1-5, with TRBD1 as a possible D gene (5 bases). V lost 5 bases, J lost 9 bases, and 17 bases lay in between. This CDR3 contains 14 residues. CDR1 is SEHNR, CDR2 FQNEAQ, per germline (reference sequence). The CDR3 spells CASSRGGVLRPQHF. The CDR3 bases are TGTGCCAGCAGCCGCGGGGGAGTCCTTCGGCCCCAGCATTTT.

The chain combines TRBV19 with TRBJ2-5; TRBD1 is a possible D gene (5 bases). V was cut by 7 bases and J by 3 bases, with 12 bases left in between. The CDR3 has 13 amino acids. Germline V lookup: CDR1 LNHDA, CDR2 SQIVND (reference sequence). CDR3 sequence (DNA): TGTGCCAGTACCCAGGGCGGCAAAGAGACCCAGTACTTC. This encodes CASTQGGKETQYF.

The rearrangement uses TRBV9 and TRBJ1-6; TRBD1 matches at 8 bases. This CDR3 has 14 amino acids. Per the germline V gene, CDR1 is SGDLS and CDR2 is YYNGEE. The trim removed 4 bases at V and 10 bases at J, leaving 7 bases unmatched. This CDR3 is CASSPPGGNSPLHF. In nucleotides, the CDR3 is TGTGCCAGCAGCCCGCCAGGGGGCAACTCACCCCTCCACTTT.

The chain recombines TRBV19 with TRBJ1-3; perhaps TRBD1 as D (5 bases). Germline V CDR1 and CDR2: LNHDA, SQIVND (reference sequence). V lost 3 bases, J lost 0 bases, and 9 bases lay in between. The CDR3 consists of 15 residues. The CDR3 region has the DNA TGTGCCAGTAGTATCACCGGGGGCTCTGGAAACACCATATATTTT. This codes for CASSITGGSGNTIYF.

The V gene is TRBV5-6, the J gene TRBJ2-7; TRBD1 is a possible D gene (5 bases). Trimming took 4 bases from V and 5 from J, leaving 19 bases between them. Germline-derived CDR1 and CDR2 are SGHDT and YYEEEE. The CDR3 has 15 amino acids. DNA of the CDR3: TGTGCCAGCAGCATAATTCAAGGGGCTAGGGACGAGCAGTACTTC. Protein product: CASSIIQGARDEQYF. Drawing the rest from reference TRBV5-6 and TRBJ2-7, the complete variable domain is DAGVTQSPTHLIKTRGQQVTLRCSPKSGHDTVSWYQQALGQGPQFIFQYYEEEERQRGNFPDRFSGHQFPNYSSELNVNALLLGDSALYLCASSIIQGARDEQYFGPGTRLTVT.

The rearrangement joins TRBV5-4 to TRBJ1-4; D not certain. The germline V gene encodes CDR1 SGHNT and CDR2 YYREEE (reference sequence). The CDR3 is made up of 13 amino acids. Trimming shortened V by 4 bases and J by 8 bases, and 12 bases separated the two germline ends. CDR3 nucleotide sequence: TGTGCCAGCAGCGCCGGGTTTCAGGAAAAACTGTTTTTT. Its translation is CASSAGFQEKLFF.